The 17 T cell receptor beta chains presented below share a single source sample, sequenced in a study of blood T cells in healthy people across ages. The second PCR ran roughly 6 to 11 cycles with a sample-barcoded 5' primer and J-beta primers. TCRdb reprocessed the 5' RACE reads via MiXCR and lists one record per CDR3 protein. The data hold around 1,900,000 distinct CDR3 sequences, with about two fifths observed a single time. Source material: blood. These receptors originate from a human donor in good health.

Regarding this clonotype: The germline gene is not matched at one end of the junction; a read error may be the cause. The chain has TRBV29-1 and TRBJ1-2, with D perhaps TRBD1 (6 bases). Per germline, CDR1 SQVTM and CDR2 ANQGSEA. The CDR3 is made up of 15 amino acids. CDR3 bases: TGCAGCGTTCCTCAGTTCCTCCAGGGGTATTATGGCCACACCTTC. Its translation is CSVPQFLQGYYGHTF.

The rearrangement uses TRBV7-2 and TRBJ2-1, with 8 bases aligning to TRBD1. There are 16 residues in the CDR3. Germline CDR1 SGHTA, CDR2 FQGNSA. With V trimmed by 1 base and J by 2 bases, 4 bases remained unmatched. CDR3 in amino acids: CASSLVGTGPYNEQFF. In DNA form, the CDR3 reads TGTGCCAGCAGCTTAGTCGGGACAGGCCCCTACAATGAGCAGTTCTTC.

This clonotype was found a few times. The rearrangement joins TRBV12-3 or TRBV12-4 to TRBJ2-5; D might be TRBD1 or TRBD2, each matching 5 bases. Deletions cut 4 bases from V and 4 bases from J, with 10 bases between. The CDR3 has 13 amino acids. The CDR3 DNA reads TGTGCCAGCAGTTCCATTGGGGGAGAGACCCAGTACTTC. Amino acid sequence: CASSSIGGETQYF.

The CDR3 coding sequence is TGTGCCAGCAGCTTAGCGGTTAGTGGGGGGACCTACGAGCAGTACTTC. Amino acid sequence: CASSLAVSGGTYEQYF. The chain is built from TRBV7-2 and TRBJ2-7; possible D gene TRBD2, 6 bases. This CDR3 has 16 amino acids. The germline CDR1 and CDR2 sequences are SGHTA and FQGNSA. V was trimmed by 0 bases and J by 2 bases, leaving 14 bases between them.

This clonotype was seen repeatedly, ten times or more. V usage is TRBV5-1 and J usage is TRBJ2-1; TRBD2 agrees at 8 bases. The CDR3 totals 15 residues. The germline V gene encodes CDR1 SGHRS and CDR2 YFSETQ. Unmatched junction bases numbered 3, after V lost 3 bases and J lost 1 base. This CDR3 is CASSYGGASYNEQFF. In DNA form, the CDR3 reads TGCGCCAGCAGCTACGGGGGGGCTTCCTACAATGAGCAGTTCTTC.

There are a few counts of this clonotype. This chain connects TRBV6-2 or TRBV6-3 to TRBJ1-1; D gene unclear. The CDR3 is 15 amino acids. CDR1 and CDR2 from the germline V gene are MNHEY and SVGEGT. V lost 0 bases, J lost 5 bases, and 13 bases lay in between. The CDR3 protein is CASSYSAWRTTEAFF. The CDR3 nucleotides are TGTGCCAGCAGTTACTCCGCTTGGAGGACGACTGAAGCTTTCTTT.

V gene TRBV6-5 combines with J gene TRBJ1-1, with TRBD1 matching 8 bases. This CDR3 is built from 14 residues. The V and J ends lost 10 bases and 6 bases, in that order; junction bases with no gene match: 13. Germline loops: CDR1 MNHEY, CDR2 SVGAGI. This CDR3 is CANTDGTGFPEAFF. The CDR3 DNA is TGTGCCAACACTGACGGGACAGGTTTTCCTGAAGCTTTCTTT.

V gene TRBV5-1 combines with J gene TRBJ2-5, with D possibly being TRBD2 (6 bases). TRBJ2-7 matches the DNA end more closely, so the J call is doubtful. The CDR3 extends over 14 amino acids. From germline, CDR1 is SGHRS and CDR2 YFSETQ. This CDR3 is CASSLVDAGSEQYF. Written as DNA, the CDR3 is TGCGCCAGCAGCTTGGTCGATGCGGGGAGCGAGCAGTACTTC.

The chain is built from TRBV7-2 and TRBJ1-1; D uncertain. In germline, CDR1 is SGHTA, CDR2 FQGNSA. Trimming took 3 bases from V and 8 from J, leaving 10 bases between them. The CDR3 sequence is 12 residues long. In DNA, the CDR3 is TGTGCCAGCAGCTTGAGGGCGCCAGAAGCTTTCTTT. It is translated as CASSLRAPEAFF.

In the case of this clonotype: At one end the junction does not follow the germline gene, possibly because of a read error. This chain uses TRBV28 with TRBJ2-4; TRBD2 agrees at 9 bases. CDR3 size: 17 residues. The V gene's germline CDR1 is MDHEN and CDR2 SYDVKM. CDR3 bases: TGTGCCGGCAGTTTCCTCAGCGGGGGGATCGGTACAAACATTCAGTACTTC. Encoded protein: CAGSFLSGGIGTNIQYF.

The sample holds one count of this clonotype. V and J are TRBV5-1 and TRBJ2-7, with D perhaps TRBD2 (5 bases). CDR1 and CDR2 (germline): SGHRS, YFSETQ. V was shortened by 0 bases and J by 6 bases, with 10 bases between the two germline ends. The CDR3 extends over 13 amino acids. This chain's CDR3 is CASSLGRRIEQYF. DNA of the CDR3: TGCGCCAGCAGCTTGGGGAGGCGTATCGAGCAGTACTTC.

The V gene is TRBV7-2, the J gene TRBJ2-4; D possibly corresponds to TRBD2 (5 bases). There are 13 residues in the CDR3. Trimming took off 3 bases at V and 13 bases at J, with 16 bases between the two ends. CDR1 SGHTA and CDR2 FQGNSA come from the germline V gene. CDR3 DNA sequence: TGTGCCAGCAGCTTTGAACCTCCGGGCGGGCAGTACTTC. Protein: CASSFEPPGGQYF.

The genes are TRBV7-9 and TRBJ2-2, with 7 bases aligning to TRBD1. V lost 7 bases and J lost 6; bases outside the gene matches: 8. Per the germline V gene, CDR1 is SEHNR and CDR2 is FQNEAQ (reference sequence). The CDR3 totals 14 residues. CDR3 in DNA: TGTGCCAGCACCTACCGACAGGGAGCCGGGGAGCTGTTTTTT. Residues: CASTYRQGAGELFF.

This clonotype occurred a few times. Here the CDR3 reads CASSQDPLAEETQYF. The CDR3 region has the DNA TGCGCCAGCAGCCAAGATCCGCTAGCGGAAGAGACCCAGTACTTC. This chain joins TRBV4-1 and TRBJ2-5, with TRBD2 matching over 7 bases. The germline CDR1 and CDR2 sequences are MGHRA and YSYEKL. CDR3 length: 15 residues. Germline trimming cut 0 bases from V and 3 bases from J; bases unmatched to any gene: 4.

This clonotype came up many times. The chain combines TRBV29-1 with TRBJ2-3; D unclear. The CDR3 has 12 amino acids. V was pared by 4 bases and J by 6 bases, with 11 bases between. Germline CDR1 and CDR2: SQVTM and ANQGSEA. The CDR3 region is CSVGLEVDTQYF. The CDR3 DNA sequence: TGCAGCGTTGGTCTAGAGGTGGATACGCAGTATTTT.

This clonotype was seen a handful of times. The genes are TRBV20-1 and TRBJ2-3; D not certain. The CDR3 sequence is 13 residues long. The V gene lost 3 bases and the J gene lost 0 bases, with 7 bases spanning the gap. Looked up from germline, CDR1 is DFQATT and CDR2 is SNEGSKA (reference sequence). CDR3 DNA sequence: TGCAGTGCTAGTAATGCTAGCACAGATACGCAGTATTTT. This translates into CSASNASTDTQYF.

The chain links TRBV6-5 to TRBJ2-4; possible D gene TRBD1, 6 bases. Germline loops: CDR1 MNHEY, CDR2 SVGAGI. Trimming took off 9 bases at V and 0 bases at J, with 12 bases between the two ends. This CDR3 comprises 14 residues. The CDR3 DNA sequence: TGTGCCAGTAGAGGCAGGGGAGCCAAAAACATTCAGTACTTC. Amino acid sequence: CASRGRGAKNIQYF.